A selection of T cell receptor beta chains follows, all from one sample in a study of OX40 agonist ivuxolimab in advanced cancers. Profiled with immunoSEQ multiplex PCR; TCRdb holds only in-frame clones, not every one. The sample records about 50,000 clones, about 79% being singletons. The sequences come from CD4+ or CD8+ T cells sorted from blood, collected in a trial of the OX40 agonist ivuxolimab. These receptors all come from an adult with an advanced solid tumor such as melanoma, head and neck, liver or kidney cancer. The CDR3 runs from the conserved cysteine through the conserved F or W. D genes are given only for firm matches. Size tells how often a clone was seen (once, few, many) or the class of an expanded clone, and some rows leave it out.

v_gene	j_gene	abundance	d_gene	CDR3aa	CDR3nt
TRBV11-3	TRBJ2-1	.	.	CASRPDYPGGREFF	TGTGCCAGCCGACCGGACTACCCAGGGGGAAGGGAGTTCTTC
TRBV30	TRBJ1-6	.	.	CACLPGNNSPLHF	TGTGCCTGCCTGCCCGGAAATAATTCACCCCTCCACTTT
TRBV15	TRBJ1-5	.	TRBD1	CATSSTGGASQPQHF	TGTGCCACCAGCAGTACAGGGGGCGCTAGCCAGCCCCAGCATTTT
TRBV11-2	TRBJ1-4	.	.	CASSLAQKLFF	TGTGCCAGCAGCTTAGCCCAGAAACTGTTTTTT
TRBV7-2	TRBJ1-2	.	TRBD1	CANSDNRGGVNYGYTF	TGTGCCAACAGCGATAACAGGGGAGGGGTGAACTATGGCTACACCTTC
TRBV5-1	TRBJ2-7	.	.	CASSLTGTDYEQYF	TGCGCCAGCAGCCTGACCGGGACTGACTACGAGCAGTACTTC
TRBV2	TRBJ1-1	.	.	CASSGQMNTEAFF	TGTGCCAGCAGTGGACAGATGAACACTGAAGCTTTCTTT
TRBV6-5	TRBJ1-5	.	.	CASRVQGRNQPQHF	TGTGCCAGCAGGGTCCAGGGTAGGAATCAGCCCCAGCATTTT
TRBV5-6	TRBJ1-3	once	.	CASSIRGSYGNTIYF	TGTGCCAGCAGCATCAGGGGATCGTACGGAAACACCATATATTTT
TRBV20-1	TRBJ1-3	once	.	CSSSRGNTIYF	TGCAGTTCTTCTCGGGGAAACACCATATATTTT
TRBV7-8	TRBJ2-7	.	TRBD1	CASSTDRDAYEQYF	TGTGCCAGCAGCACCGACAGGGATGCCTACGAGCAGTACTTC
TRBV13	TRBJ2-5	once	TRBD2	CASSPQRAGGQETQYF	TGTGCCAGCAGCCCTCAGCGGGCGGGGGGCCAAGAGACCCAGTACTTC
TRBV6-1	TRBJ1-1	.	.	CASTRRPRTSEAFF	TGTGCCAGCACCCGTAGGCCCCGGACCTCTGAAGCTTTCTTT
TRBV6-7	TRBJ1-1	.	TRBD1	CASSKNERDRHAEAFF	TGTGCCAGCAGTAAAAACGAGAGGGACAGGCACGCTGAAGCTTTCTTT
TRBV4-2	TRBJ2-5	.	TRBD1	CASSPGQGETQYF	TGTGCCAGCAGCCCGGGACAGGGAGAGACCCAGTACTTC
TRBV5-1	TRBJ2-5	few	TRBD1	CASSLQGAETQYF	TGCGCCAGCAGCTTACAGGGGGCGGAGACCCAGTACTTC
TRBV5-1	TRBJ2-6	.	.	CASSLMGRLSGANVLTF	TGCGCCAGCAGCTTGATGGGCAGACTCTCTGGGGCCAACGTCCTGACTTTC
TRBV30	TRBJ1-6	.	.	CAWMVGARSYNSPLHF	TGTGCCTGGATGGTGGGGGCCCGCTCCTATAATTCACCCCTCCACTTT
TRBV4-1	TRBJ1-5	.	TRBD1	CASSQFTGQAPVVGPQHF	TGCGCCAGCAGCCAATTCACCGGACAGGCTCCTGTAGTGGGGCCCCAGCATTTT
TRBV7-9	TRBJ2-7	few	.	CASSQGTGHYEQYF	TGTGCCAGCAGCCAGGGTACCGGCCACTACGAGCAGTACTTC
TRBV9	TRBJ1-3	.	.	CASSASGASGNTIYF	TGTGCCAGCAGCGCCTCAGGGGCTTCTGGAAACACCATATATTTT
TRBV19	TRBJ2-7	.	TRBD2	CASSIQAGVPEQYF	TGTGCCAGTAGTATTCAGGCGGGAGTCCCCGAGCAGTACTTC
TRBV19	TRBJ1-5	.	.	CASKNRANNQPQHF	TGTGCCAGTAAAAACAGGGCTAACAATCAGCCCCAGCATTTT
TRBV19	TRBJ1-5	medium-sized	.	CATDGGQVSNQPQHF	TGTGCCACCGATGGGGGACAAGTTAGCAATCAGCCCCAGCATTTT
TRBV2	TRBJ2-7	few	.	CASRGDGNEQYF	TGTGCCAGCAGGGGGGATGGAAACGAGCAGTACTTC
TRBV15	TRBJ2-7	.	.	CATSTAREDDEQYF	TGTGCCACCAGCACAGCCCGAGAGGACGACGAGCAGTACTTC
TRBV5-4	TRBJ2-1	few	TRBD1	CASSAGTGVSEQFF	TGTGCCAGCAGCGCCGGGACAGGGGTTTCTGAGCAGTTCTTC
TRBV7-6	TRBJ2-2	.	.	CASSRSAATTGELFF	TGTGCCAGCAGCCGGTCGGCAGCTACCACCGGGGAGCTGTTTTTT
TRBV6-1	TRBJ1-1	.	.	CASSEASQDTEAFF	TGTGCCAGCAGTGAAGCAAGTCAGGACACTGAAGCTTTCTTT
TRBV2	TRBJ1-2	.	TRBD1	CASSVARTGVGYTF	TGTGCCAGCAGTGTGGCGAGGACAGGGGTTGGCTACACCTTC
TRBV18	TRBJ1-3	.	.	CASSPGHGNTIYF	TGTGCCAGCTCACCGGGACACGGAAACACCATATATTTT
TRBV27	TRBJ1-2	.	TRBD1	CASSLSRTGVGYYGYTF	TGTGCCAGCAGTTTATCCCGGACAGGGGTCGGATACTATGGCTACACCTTC
TRBV10-2	TRBJ2-1	.	TRBD2	CASSMEGLAGVGNEQFF	TGCGCCAGCAGTATGGAGGGACTAGCGGGAGTAGGAAATGAGCAGTTCTTC
TRBV1	TRBJ2-7	.	.	CTSSPLPTRGSSYEQYF	TGCACCAGCAGCCCCCTTCCGACTAGGGGAAGCTCCTACGAGCAGTACTTC
TRBV7-2	TRBJ2-3	.	.	CASSLQGAGRADTQYF	TGTGCCAGCAGCTTACAAGGGGCCGGACGGGCAGATACGCAGTATTTT
TRBV9	TRBJ1-1	.	.	CASSVEYGNTEAFF	TGTGCCAGCAGCGTAGAGTATGGTAACACTGAAGCTTTCTTT